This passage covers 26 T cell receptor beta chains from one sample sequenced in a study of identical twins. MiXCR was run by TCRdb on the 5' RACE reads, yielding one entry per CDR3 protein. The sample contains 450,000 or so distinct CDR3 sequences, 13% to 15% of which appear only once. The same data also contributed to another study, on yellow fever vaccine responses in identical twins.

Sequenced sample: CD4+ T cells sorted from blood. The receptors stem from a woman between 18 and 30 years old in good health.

The CDR3 reads CASSLISGPRAQYF. The CDR3 DNA follows: TGTGCCAGCAGCTTAATTTCGGGCCCGCGGGCCCAGTACTTC. The rearrangement joins TRBV7-2 to TRBJ2-5; possible D gene TRBD2, 5 bases. The V end was cut by 2 bases, the J end by 9 bases, with 16 bases between. The CDR3 runs to 14 residues. Germline CDR1 and CDR2: SGHTA and FQGNSA.

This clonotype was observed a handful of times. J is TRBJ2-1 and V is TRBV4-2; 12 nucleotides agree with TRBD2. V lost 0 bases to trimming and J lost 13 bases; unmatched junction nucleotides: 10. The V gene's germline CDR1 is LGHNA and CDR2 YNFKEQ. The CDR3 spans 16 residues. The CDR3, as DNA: TGTGCCAGCAGCCAAGATGGGTCTAGCGGGAGGGGGGTTCAGTTCTTC. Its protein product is CASSQDGSSGRGVQFF.

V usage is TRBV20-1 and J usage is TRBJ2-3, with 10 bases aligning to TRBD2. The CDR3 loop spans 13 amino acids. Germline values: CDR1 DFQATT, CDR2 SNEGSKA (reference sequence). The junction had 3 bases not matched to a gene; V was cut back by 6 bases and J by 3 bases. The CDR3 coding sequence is TGCAGTGCAATTAGCGGGAGGACAGATACGCAGTATTTT. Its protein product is CSAISGRTDTQYF.

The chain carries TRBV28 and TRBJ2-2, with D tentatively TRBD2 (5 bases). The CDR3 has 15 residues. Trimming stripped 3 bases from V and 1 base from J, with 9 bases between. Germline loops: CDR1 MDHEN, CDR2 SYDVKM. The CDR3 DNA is TGTGCCAGCAGTTTGAGGGTCGTGAACACCGGGGAGCTGTTTTTT. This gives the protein CASSLRVVNTGELFF.

CDR3 loop: CASSPDRNVGYTF. The CDR3 coding sequence is TGCGCCAGCAGCCCGGACAGGAACGTTGGCTACACCTTC. The chain employs TRBV5-1 and TRBJ1-2; the match to TRBD1 covers 7 bases. Germline CDR1 SGHRS, CDR2 YFSETQ. The trim removed 4 bases at V and 7 bases at J, leaving 7 bases unmatched. The CDR3 covers 13 residues.

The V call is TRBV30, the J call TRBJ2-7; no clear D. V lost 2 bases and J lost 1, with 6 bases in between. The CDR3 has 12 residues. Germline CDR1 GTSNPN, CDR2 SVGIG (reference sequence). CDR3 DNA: TGTGCCTGGAGTCAGTCATCCTACGAGCAGTACTTC. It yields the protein CAWSQSSYEQYF.

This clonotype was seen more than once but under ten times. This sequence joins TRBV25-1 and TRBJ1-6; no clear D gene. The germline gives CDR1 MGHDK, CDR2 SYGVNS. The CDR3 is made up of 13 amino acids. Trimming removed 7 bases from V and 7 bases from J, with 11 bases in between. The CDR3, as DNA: TGTGCCAGCATGAAGGAGCCCAATTCACCCCTCCACTTT. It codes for CASMKEPNSPLHF.

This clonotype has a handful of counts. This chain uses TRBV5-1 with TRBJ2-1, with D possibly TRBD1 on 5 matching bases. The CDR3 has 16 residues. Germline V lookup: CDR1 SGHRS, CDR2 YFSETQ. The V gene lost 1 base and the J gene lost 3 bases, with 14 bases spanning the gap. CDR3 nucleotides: TGCGCCAGCAGCTTGAGTCTAGGGGCGAACTACAATGAGCAGTTCTTC. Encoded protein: CASSLSLGANYNEQFF.

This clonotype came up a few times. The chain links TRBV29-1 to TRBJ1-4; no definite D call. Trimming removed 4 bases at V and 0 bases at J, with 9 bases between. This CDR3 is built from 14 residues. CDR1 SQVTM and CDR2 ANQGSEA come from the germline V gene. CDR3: CSVVGDATNEKLFF. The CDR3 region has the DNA TGCAGCGTTGTTGGTGATGCAACTAATGAAAAACTGTTTTTT.

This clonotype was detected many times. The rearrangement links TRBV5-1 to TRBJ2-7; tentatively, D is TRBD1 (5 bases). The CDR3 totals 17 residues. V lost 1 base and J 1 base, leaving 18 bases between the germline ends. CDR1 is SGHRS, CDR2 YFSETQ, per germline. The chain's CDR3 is CASSLQPRTQTSYEQYF. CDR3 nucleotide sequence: TGCGCCAGCAGCTTGCAACCGAGGACACAGACTTCCTACGAGCAGTACTTC.

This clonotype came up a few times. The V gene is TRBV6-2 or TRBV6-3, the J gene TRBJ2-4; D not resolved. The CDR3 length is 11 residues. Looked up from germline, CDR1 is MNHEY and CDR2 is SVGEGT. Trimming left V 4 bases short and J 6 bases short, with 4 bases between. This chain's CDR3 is CASSSANIQYF. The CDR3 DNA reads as TGTGCCAGCAGTTCCGCAAACATTCAGTACTTC.

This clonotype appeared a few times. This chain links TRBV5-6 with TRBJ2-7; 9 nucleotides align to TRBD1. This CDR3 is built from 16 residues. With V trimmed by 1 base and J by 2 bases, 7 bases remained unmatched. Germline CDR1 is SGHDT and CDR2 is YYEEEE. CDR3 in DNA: TGTGCCAGCAGCTTGACCGGACAGGGGACCACCTACGAGCAGTACTTC. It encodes CASSLTGQGTTYEQYF.

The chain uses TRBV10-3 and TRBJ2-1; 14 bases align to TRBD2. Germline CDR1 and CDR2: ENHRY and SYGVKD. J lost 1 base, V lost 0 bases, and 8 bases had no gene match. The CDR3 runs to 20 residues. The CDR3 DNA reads TGTGCCATCAGTGAGTCGTTGACTAGCGGGAGGGTTTTTTCCTACAATGAGCAGTTCTTC. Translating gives CAISESLTSGRVFSYNEQFF.

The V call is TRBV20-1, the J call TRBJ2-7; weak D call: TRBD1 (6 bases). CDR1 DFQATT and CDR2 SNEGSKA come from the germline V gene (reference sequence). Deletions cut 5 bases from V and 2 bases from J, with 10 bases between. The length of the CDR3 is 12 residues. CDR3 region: CSASGVTYEQYF. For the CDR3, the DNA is TGCAGTGCTTCAGGGGTCACCTACGAGCAGTACTTC.

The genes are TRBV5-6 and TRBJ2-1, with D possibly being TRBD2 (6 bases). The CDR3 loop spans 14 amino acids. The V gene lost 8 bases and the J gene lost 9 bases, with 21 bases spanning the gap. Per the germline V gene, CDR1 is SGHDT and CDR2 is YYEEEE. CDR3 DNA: TGTGCCAGTAACCTTATGGGGGGAGCTATTGAGCAGTTCTTC. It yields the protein CASNLMGGAIEQFF.

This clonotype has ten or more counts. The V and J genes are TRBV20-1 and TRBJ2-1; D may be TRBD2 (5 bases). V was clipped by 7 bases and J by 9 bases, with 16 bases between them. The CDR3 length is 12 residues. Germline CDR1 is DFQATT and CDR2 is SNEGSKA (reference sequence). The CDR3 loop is CSVSGGGSEQFF. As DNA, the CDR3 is TGCAGTGTTTCCGGAGGTGGGTCTGAGCAGTTCTTC.

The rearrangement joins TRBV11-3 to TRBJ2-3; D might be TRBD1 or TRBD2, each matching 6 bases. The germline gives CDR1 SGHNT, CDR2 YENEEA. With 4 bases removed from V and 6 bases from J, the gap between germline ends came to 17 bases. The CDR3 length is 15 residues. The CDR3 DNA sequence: TGTGCCAGCAGCTCCCGCGGAGGGGGTAAGGATACGCAGTATTTT. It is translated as CASSSRGGGKDTQYF.

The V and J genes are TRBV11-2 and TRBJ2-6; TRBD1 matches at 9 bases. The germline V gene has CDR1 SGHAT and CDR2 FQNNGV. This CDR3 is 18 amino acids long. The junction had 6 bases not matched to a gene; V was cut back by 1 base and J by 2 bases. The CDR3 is CASSLVGTGLAGANVLTF. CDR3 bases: TGTGCCAGCAGCTTAGTAGGGACAGGGTTAGCTGGGGCCAACGTCCTGACTTTC.

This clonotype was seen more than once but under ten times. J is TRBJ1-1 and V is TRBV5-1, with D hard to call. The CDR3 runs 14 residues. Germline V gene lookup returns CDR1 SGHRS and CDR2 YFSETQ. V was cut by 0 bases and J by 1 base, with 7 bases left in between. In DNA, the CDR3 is TGCGCCAGCAGCTTGGTTTTTGGGAACACTGAAGCTTTCTTT. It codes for CASSLVFGNTEAFF.

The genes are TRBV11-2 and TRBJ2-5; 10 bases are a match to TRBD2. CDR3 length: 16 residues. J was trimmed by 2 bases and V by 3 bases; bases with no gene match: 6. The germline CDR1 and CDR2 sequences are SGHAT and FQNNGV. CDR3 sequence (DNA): TGTGCCAGCAGCTTGCGGGCTAGCGGGGGACAAGAGACCCAGTACTTC. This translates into CASSLRASGGQETQYF. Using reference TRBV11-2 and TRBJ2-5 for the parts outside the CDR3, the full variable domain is EAGVAQSPRYKIIEKRQSVAFWCNPISGHATLYWYQQILGQGPKLLIQFQNNGVVDDSQLPKDRFSAERLKGVDSTLKIQPAKLEDSAVYLCASSLRASGGQETQYFGPGTRLLVL.

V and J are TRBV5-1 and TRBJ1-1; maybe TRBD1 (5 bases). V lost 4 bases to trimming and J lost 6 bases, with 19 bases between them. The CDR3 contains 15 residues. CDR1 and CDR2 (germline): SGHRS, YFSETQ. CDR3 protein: CASSLRTLSVPEAFF. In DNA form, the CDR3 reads TGCGCCAGCAGCCTCCGGACACTTTCTGTCCCTGAAGCTTTCTTT.

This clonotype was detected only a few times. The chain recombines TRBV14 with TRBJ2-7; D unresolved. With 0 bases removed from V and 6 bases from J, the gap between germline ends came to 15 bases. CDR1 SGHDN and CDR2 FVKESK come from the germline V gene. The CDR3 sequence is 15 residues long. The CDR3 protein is CASSQEFPQNPEQYF. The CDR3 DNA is TGTGCCAGCAGCCAAGAGTTTCCGCAAAATCCCGAGCAGTACTTC.

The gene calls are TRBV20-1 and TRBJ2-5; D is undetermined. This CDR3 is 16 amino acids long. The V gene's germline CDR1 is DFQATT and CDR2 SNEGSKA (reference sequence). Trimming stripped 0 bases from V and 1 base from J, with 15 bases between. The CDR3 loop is CSARDPQTRGQETQYF. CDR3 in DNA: TGCAGTGCTAGAGACCCCCAAACAAGAGGCCAAGAGACCCAGTACTTC.

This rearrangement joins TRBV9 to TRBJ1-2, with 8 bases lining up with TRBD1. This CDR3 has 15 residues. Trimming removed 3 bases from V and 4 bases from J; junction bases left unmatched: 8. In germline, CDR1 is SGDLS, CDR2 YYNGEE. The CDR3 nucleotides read TGTGCCAGCAGCGCCGGACAGGGTATGAGCTATGGCTACACCTTC. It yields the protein CASSAGQGMSYGYTF.

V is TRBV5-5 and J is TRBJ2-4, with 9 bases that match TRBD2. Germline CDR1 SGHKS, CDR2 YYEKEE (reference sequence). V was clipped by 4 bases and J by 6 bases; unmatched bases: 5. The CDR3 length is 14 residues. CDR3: CASSELAGRNIQYF. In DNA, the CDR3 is TGTGCCAGCAGCGAACTAGCGGGCAGAAACATTCAGTACTTC.

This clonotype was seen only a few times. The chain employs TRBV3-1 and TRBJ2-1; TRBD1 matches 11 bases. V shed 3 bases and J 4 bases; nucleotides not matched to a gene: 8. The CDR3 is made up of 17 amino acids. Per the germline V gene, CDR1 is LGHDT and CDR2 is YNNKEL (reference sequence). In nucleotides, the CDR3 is TGTGCCAGCAGCCAGGGGGACAGGGGGTTCTTGTACAATGAGCAGTTCTTC. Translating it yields CASSQGDRGFLYNEQFF.